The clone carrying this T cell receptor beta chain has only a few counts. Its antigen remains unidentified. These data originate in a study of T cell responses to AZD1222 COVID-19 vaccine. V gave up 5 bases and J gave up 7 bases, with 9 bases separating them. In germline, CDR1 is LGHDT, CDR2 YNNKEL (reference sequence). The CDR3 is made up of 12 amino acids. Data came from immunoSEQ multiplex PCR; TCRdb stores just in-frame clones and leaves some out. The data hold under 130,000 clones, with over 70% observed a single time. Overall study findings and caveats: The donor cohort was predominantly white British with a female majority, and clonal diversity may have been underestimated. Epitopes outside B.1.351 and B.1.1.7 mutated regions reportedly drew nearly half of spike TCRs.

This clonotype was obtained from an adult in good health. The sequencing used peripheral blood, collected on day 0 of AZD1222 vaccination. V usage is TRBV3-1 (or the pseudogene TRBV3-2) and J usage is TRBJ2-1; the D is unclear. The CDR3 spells CASSVQRNEQFF. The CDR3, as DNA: TGTGCCAGCAGCGTCCAGAGGAATGAGCAGTTCTTC.